This section outlines one T cell receptor beta chain sequence together with its context. What it recognizes is unknown. 60 Vbeta and 13 Jbeta primers were used in PCR. Using immunoSEQ multiplex PCR, the repertoire was profiled, and TCRdb retains in-frame clones only, with some absent. The table includes 100,000 or so clones, over 60% detected once. The data stem from a study of cytomegalovirus exposure and HLA in healthy donors. Study-level results: Sequences of the TCR beta chain were said to predict the HLA-A and HLA-B alleles of most subjects accurately. Several of the most significant clusters appeared linked to common viral pathogens, based on a later analysis. Sequencing likely produced, as an artifact, a cluster of highly shared sequence variants.

This CDR3 is built from 16 residues. Trimming cost V 5 bases and J 1 base; bases outside gene matches: 5. CDR1 and CDR2 (germline): LNHDA, SQIVND (reference sequence). This TCR was recovered from a woman aged 35 to 49 in good health and CMV-seropositive. This chain joins TRBV19 and TRBJ2-7, with 13 bases aligning to TRBD2. Material: PBMCs. CDR3 protein: CASSVGLAGESYEQYF. CDR3 DNA sequence: TGTGCCAGTAGTGTCGGACTAGCGGGGGAGTCCTACGAGCAGTACTTC.